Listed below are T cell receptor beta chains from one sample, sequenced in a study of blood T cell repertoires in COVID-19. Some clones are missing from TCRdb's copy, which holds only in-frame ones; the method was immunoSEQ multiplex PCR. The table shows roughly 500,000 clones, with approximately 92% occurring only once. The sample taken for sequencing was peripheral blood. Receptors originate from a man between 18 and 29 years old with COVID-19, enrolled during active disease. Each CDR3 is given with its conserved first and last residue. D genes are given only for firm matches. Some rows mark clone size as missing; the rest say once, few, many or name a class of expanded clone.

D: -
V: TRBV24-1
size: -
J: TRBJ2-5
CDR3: CATNDGGLETQYF
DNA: TGTGCCACCAATGACGGCGGTTTGGAGACCCAGTACTTC

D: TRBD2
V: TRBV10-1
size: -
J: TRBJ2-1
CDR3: CASSELAGGNEQFF
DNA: TGCGCCAGCAGTGAGCTAGCGGGGGGTAATGAGCAGTTCTTC

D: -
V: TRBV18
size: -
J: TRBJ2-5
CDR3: CASSPSNIQETQYF
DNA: TGTGCCAGCTCACCTAGCAATATCCAAGAGACCCAGTACTTC

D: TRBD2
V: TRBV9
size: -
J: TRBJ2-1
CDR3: CASSPILAGGNEQFF
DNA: TGTGCCAGCAGCCCGATATTAGCGGGAGGGAATGAGCAGTTCTTC

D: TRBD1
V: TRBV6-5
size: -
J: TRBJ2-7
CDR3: CASSYQGTGGGEQYF
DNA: TGTGCCAGCAGTTACCAAGGGACAGGGGGCGGCGAGCAGTACTTC

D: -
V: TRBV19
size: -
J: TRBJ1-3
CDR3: CASSLRGGRNTIYF
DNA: TGTGCCAGTAGTCTGCGGGGGGGGCGAAACACCATATATTTT

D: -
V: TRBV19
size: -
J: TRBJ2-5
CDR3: CASSIPRGQGPPTQYF
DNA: TGTGCCAGTAGTATCCCGAGGGGTCAGGGGCCCCCGACCCAGTACTTC

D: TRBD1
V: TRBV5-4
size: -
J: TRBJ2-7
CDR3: CASSSASDRGRPYEQYF
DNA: TGTGCCAGCAGCAGCGCCTCCGACAGGGGACGACCCTACGAGCAGTACTTC

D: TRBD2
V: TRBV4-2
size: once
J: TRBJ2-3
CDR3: CASSQGVNLAGGDTQYF
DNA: TGTGCCAGCAGCCAAGGTGTTAACCTAGCGGGAGGAGATACGCAGTATTTT

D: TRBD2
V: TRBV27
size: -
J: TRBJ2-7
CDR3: CASSTSGTPYEQYF
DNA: TGTGCCAGCAGTACCAGCGGGACTCCCTACGAGCAGTACTTC

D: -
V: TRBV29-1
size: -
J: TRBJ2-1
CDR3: CSVNGLNNEQFF
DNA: TGCAGCGTCAACGGACTTAACAATGAGCAGTTCTTC